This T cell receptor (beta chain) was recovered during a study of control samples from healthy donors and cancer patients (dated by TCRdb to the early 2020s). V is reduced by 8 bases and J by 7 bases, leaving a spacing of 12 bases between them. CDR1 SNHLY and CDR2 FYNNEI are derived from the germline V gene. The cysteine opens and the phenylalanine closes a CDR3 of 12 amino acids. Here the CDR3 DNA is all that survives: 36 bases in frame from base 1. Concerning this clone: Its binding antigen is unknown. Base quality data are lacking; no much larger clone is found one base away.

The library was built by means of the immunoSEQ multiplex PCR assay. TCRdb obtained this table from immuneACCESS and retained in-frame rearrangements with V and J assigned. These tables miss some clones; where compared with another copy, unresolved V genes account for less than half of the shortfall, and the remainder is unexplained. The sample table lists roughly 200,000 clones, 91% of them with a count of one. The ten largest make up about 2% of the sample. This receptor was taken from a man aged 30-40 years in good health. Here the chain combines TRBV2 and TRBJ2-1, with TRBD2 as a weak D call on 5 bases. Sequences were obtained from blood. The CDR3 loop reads CASERANNEQFF. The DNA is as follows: TGTGCCAGCGAGAGGGCGAATAATGAGCAGTTCTTC. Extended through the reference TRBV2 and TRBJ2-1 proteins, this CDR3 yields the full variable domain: EPEVTQTPSHQVTQMGQEVILRCVPISNHLYFYWYRQILGQKVEFLVSFYNNEISEKSEIFDDQFSVERPDGSNFTLKIRSTKLEDSAMYFCASERANNEQFFGPGTRLTVL.